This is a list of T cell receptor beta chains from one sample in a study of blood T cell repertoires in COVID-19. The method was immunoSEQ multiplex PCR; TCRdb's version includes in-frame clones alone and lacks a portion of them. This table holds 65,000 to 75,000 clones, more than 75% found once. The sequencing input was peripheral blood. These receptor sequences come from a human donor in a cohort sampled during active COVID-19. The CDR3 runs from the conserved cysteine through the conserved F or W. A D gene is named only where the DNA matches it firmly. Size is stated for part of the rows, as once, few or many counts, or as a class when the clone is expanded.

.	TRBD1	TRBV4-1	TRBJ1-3	CASSQGGQVGNTIYF	TGCGCCAGCAGCCAAGGGGGACAGGTTGGAAACACCATATATTTT
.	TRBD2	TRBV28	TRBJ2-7	CASGGTSGVYEQYF	TGTGCCAGCGGTGGGACTAGCGGGGTCTACGAGCAGTACTTC
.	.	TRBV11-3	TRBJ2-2	CASSGGTTGELFF	TGTGCCAGCAGCGGGGGGACCACCGGGGAGCTGTTTTTT
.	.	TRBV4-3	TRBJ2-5	CASSARGGVGTQYF	TGCGCCAGCAGCGCGAGAGGCGGGGTGGGGACCCAGTACTTC
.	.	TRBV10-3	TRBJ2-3	CAISPAATGTDTQYF	TGTGCCATCAGTCCAGCGGCTACAGGCACAGATACGCAGTATTTT
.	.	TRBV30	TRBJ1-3	CAWSVYRVGNTIYF	TGTGCCTGGAGTGTATACAGGGTTGGAAACACCATATATTTT
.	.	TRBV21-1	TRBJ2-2	CASSKGPPERERDNTGELFF	TGTGCCAGCAGCAAAGGGCCCCCTGAGCGGGAGAGGGATAACACCGGGGAGCTGTTTTTT
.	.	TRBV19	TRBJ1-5	CATAFGEKYQPQHF	TGTGCCACCGCTTTTGGGGAGAAATATCAGCCCCAGCATTTT
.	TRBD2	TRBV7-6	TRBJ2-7	CASSPAPRGAHEQYF	TGTGCCAGCAGCCCAGCGCCGCGGGGGGCACACGAGCAGTACTTC
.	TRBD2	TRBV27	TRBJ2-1	CASAWREAYNEQFF	TGTGCCAGCGCCTGGCGGGAGGCCTACAATGAGCAGTTCTTC
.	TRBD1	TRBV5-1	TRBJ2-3	CASILGQGAGTDTQYF	TGCGCCAGCATCCTAGGACAGGGGGCAGGCACAGATACGCAGTATTTT
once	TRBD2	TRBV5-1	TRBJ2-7	CASSRGAYEQYF	TGCGCCAGCAGCCGGGGGGCCTACGAGCAGTACTTC
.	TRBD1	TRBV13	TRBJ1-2	CASSLGQTGLNYGYTF	TGTGCCAGCAGCTTAGGTCAGACAGGGCTTAACTATGGCTACACCTTC
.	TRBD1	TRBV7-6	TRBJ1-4	CASSLAGQINEKLFF	TGTGCCAGCAGCTTAGCGGGACAGATTAATGAAAAACTGTTTTTT
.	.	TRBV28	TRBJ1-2	CASRPPGYGNYGYTF	TGTGCCAGCAGGCCCCCGGGGTATGGGAACTATGGCTACACCTTC
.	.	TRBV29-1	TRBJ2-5	CSVGRAGAYQETQYF	TGCAGCGTTGGCCGCGCTGGGGCGTACCAAGAGACCCAGTACTTC
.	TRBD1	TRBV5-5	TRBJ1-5	CASSMTGAGGQPQHF	TGTGCCAGCAGCATGACAGGGGCCGGTGGTCAGCCCCAGCATTTT
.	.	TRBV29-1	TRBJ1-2	CSVEDRGGYTF	TGCAGCGTTGAAGATCGGGGGGGCTACACCTTC
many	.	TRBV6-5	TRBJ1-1	CASMRDTEAFF	TGTGCCAGCATGCGAGACACTGAAGCTTTCTTT
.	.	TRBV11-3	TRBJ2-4	CASSLDLKNIQYF	TGTGCCAGCAGCTTAGACCTCAAAAACATTCAGTACTTC
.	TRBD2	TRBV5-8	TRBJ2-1	CATREGFAYNEQFF	TGTGCCACCCGGGAGGGATTTGCCTACAATGAGCAGTTCTTC
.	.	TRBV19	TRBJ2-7	CASSLRVSYEQYF	TGTGCCAGTAGCCTCAGGGTCTCCTACGAGCAGTACTTC
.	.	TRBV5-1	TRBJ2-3	CASSSSSNPGSTDTQYF	TGCGCCAGCAGCTCTTCTAGTAACCCCGGAAGCACAGATACGCAGTATTTT
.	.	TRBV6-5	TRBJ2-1	CASSYSAGYNEQFF	TGTGCCAGCAGTTACTCGGCTGGCTACAATGAGCAGTTCTTC
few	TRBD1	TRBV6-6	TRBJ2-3	CASSYPTGGGTDTQYF	TGTGCCAGCAGTTACCCCACAGGGGGAGGCACAGATACGCAGTATTTT
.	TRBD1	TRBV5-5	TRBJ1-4	CASSEGQPNEKLFF	TGTGCCAGCAGCGAGGGACAGCCTAATGAAAAACTGTTTTTT
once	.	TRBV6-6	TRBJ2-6	CASSPVGANVLTF	TGTGCCAGCAGCCCCGTCGGGGCCAACGTCCTGACTTTC
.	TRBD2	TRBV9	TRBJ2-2	CASSVVGSGRFGTGELFF	TGTGCCAGCAGCGTAGTGGGTAGCGGGAGGTTCGGCACCGGGGAGCTGTTTTTT
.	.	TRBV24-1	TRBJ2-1	CATSVGGNEQFF	TGTGCCACCAGTGTAGGGGGAAATGAGCAGTTCTTC
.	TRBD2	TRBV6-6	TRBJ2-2	CASSYPLAGGTGELFF	TGTGCCAGCAGTTACCCTCTAGCGGGAGGTACCGGGGAGCTGTTTTTT
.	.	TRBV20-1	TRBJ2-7	CSATGMDEQYF	TGCAGTGCTACAGGGATGGACGAGCAGTACTTC
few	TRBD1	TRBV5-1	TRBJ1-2	CASSWDRARNYGYTF	TGCGCCAGCAGCTGGGACAGGGCACGAAACTATGGCTACACCTTC
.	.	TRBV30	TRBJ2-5	CAWSRQIETQYF	TGTGCCTGGAGTAGACAGATCGAGACCCAGTACTTC
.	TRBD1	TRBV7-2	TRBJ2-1	CASSTDRGRRNEQFF	TGTGCCAGCAGCACAGACAGGGGGCGCCGAAACGAGCAGTTCTTC
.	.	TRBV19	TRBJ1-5	CASSRAGGNQPQHF	TGTGCCAGTAGTAGGGCAGGGGGCAATCAGCCCCAGCATTTT
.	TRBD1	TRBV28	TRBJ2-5	CASSLTGGGQETQYF	TGTGCCAGCAGTTTAACAGGGGGCGGCCAAGAGACCCAGTACTTC
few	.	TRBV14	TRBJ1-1	CASSPRRQRTEAFF	TGTGCCAGCAGCCCTCGACGCCAGAGGACTGAAGCTTTCTTT
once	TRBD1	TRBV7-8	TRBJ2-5	CASSLRTGETQYF	TGTGCCAGCAGCTTACGGACAGGGGAGACCCAGTACTTC
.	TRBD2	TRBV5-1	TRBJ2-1	CASSPRTSQYNEQFF	TGCGCCAGCAGCCCAAGGACTAGCCAGTACAATGAGCAGTTCTTC
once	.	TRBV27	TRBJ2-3	CASRWKRGTDTQYF	TGTGCCAGCAGATGGAAGCGGGGCACAGATACGCAGTATTTT
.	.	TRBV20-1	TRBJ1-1	CSASRQNMNTEAFF	TGCAGTGCTAGTCGTCAGAACATGAACACTGAAGCTTTCTTT
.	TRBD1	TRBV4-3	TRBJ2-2	CASSQAIGTGEGGELFF	TGCGCCAGCAGCCAAGCAATAGGGACAGGGGAAGGCGGGGAGCTGTTTTTT
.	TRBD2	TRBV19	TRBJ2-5	CASSSLAGGPEETQYF	TGTGCCAGTAGTTCCCTAGCGGGAGGGCCGGAGGAGACCCAGTACTTC
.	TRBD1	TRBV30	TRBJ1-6	CAWSTTGVSPLHF	TGTGCCTGGAGCACGACAGGGGTTTCACCCCTCCACTTT
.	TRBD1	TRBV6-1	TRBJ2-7	CASSEEGGTGGYEQYF	TGTGCCAGCAGTGAAGAGGGGGGTACAGGGGGCTACGAGCAGTACTTC
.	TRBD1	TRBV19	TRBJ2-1	CASSIEGTDYNEQFF	TGTGCCAGTAGTATAGAGGGGACAGACTACAATGAGCAGTTCTTC
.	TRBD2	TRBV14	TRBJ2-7	CASSRQLAGKSEQYF	TGTGCCAGCAGCCGACAATTAGCGGGGAAGTCCGAGCAGTACTTC
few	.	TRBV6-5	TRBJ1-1	CASTPRGFNTEAFF	TGTGCCAGCACCCCCCGGGGATTTAACACTGAAGCTTTCTTT
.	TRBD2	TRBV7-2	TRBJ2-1	CASSLDGRSSYNEQFF	TGTGCCAGCAGCTTAGACGGGAGGAGCTCCTACAATGAGCAGTTCTTC
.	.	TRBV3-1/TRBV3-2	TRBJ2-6	CASSQRSGANVLTF	TGTGCCAGCAGCCAGCGCTCTGGGGCCAACGTCCTGACTTTC
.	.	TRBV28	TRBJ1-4	CASSLYIQGSEKLFF	TGTGCCAGCAGTTTATATATCCAGGGGAGTGAAAAACTGTTTTTT
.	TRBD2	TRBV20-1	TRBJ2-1	CIPGGSNEQFF	TGCATCCCGGGAGGATCCAATGAGCAGTTCTTC
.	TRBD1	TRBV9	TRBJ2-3	CASSVATGGLVYPDTQYF	TGTGCCAGCAGCGTAGCGACAGGGGGCTTGGTATATCCAGATACGCAGTATTTT
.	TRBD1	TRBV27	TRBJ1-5	CASSQGGAGQPQHF	TGTGCCAGCAGCCAAGGGGGCGCAGGGCAGCCCCAGCATTTT
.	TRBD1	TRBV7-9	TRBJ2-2	CASNLPGQGGTGELFF	TGTGCCAGCAACCTTCCGGGACAGGGGGGCACCGGGGAGCTGTTTTTT
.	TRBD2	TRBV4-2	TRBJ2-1	CASSQLIAGGLPLAQFF	TGTGCCAGCAGCCAACTAATAGCGGGGGGGCTCCCACTGGCGCAGTTCTTC
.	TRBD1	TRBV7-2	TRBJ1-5	CASSLNRGNQPQHF	TGTGCCAGCAGCTTGAACAGGGGAAATCAGCCCCAGCATTTT
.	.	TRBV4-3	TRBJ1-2	CASSQDLGEGYTF	TGCGCCAGCAGCCAAGATCTCGGGGAAGGCTACACCTTC
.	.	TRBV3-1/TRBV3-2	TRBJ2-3	CASSYNNHPADTQYF	TGTGCCAGCAGCTACAACAATCATCCCGCCGATACGCAGTATTTT
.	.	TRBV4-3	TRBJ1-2	CASSQGSGYNGYTF	TGCGCCAGCAGCCAAGGGTCGGGATATAATGGCTACACCTTC